The 11 T cell receptor beta chains presented below share a single source sample, sequenced in a study of T cells in Graves' hyperthyroidism and ophthalmopathy. Amplification targeted TCR beta CDR3 regions from RNA transcripts. The primer set for the first-round RT-PCR of the TCR CDR3 was HTBI. TCRdb ran MiXCR on the multiplex PCR reads and lists one entry per CDR3 protein. The sample records about 520,000 distinct CDR3 sequences, less than 25% being singletons. Sequencing was performed on blood. Every receptor here comes from a man aged 18 to 29 with Graves' hyperthyroidism.

There are many counts of this clonotype. The J gene is TRBJ2-7, the V gene TRBV28; weak D call: TRBD1 (6 bases). V lost 6 bases and J 3 bases, leaving 21 bases between the germline ends. Looked up from germline, CDR1 is MDHEN and CDR2 is SYDVKM. CDR3 length: 16 residues. As DNA, the CDR3 is TGTGCCAGCAGCTCGCCGGACGCAGGGGAGAACTACGAGCAGTACTTC. Translating it yields CASSSPDAGENYEQYF.

The J gene is TRBJ2-7, the V gene TRBV6-1, with 8 bases that match TRBD1. The CDR3 has 15 amino acids. J gave up 4 bases and V 2 bases, and 7 bases lay outside the gene matches. Per germline, CDR1 MNHNS and CDR2 SASEGT. CDR3 region: CASSEIGTGIYEQYF. In nucleotides, the CDR3 is TGTGCCAGCAGTGAAATCGGGACAGGTATTTACGAGCAGTACTTC.

This clonotype was detected ten times or more. This chain's CDR3 is CSVDEGYYGYTF. The CDR3 nucleotides read TGCAGCGTTGACGAGGGGTACTATGGCTACACCTTC. The gene calls are TRBV29-1 and TRBJ1-2; possibly TRBD1 for D (5 bases). V was cut by 3 bases and J by 3 bases, with 8 bases left in between. There are 12 residues in the CDR3. Germline V gene data show CDR1 as SQVTM and CDR2 as ANQGSEA.

This clonotype has only a few counts. This chain links TRBV18 with TRBJ1-1; TRBD1 matches 9 bases. The CDR3 is 16 residues long. Trimming cost V 3 bases and J 6 bases; bases outside gene matches: 11. The germline V gene encodes CDR1 KGHSH and CDR2 LQKENI. This CDR3 is CASSPLSGQGAPEAFF. The DNA of the CDR3 is TGTGCCAGCTCACCCCTATCGGGACAGGGTGCACCTGAAGCTTTCTTT.

In its sample, this clonotype was seen many times. This chain connects TRBV2 to TRBJ2-2; possibly TRBD2 for D (5 bases). Germline CDR1 is SNHLY and CDR2 is FYNNEI. This CDR3 is 11 amino acids long. Deletions cut 8 bases from V and 7 bases from J, with 8 bases between. CDR3 sequence (DNA): TGTGCCAGCCAGGCGGGCGGGGAGCTGTTTTTT. Protein sequence: CASQAGGELFF.

There are many counts of this clonotype. The chain uses TRBV6-1 and TRBJ2-7; the match to TRBD1 covers 9 bases. The CDR3 extends over 14 amino acids. J lost 2 bases, V lost 6 bases, and 5 bases had no gene match. Germline lookup yields CDR1 MNHNS and CDR2 SASEGT. CDR3 amino acids: CASSDRGRTYEQYF. Here the CDR3 DNA reads TGTGCCAGCAGCGACAGGGGGAGGACCTACGAGCAGTACTTC.

There are many counts of this clonotype. J is TRBJ1-4 and V is TRBV20-1; no firm D call. Germline CDR1 DFQATT, CDR2 SNEGSKA (reference sequence). V gave up 3 bases and J gave up 0 bases, with 14 bases separating them. The CDR3 loop spans 16 amino acids. CDR3 sequence (DNA): TGCAGTGCTAGGAAGTTTGCCGCGGCAACTAATGAAAAACTGTTTTTT. Its protein product is CSARKFAAATNEKLFF.

The V call is TRBV6-5, the J call TRBJ1-2; tentative D call: TRBD1 (6 bases). Germline CDR1 is MNHEY and CDR2 is SVGAGI. V lost 0 bases to trimming and J lost 8 bases, with 10 bases between them. CDR3 length: 13 amino acids. CDR3 residues: CASSYSQGQGYTF. The CDR3 DNA follows: TGTGCCAGCAGTTACTCCCAGGGGCAGGGCTACACCTTC.

The CDR3 loop is CASSKRTGRDTEAFF. CDR3 nucleotides: TGTGCCAGCAGCAAGCGGACAGGGCGGGACACTGAAGCTTTCTTT. The chain has TRBV11-2 and TRBJ1-1; 8 nucleotides line up with TRBD1. Germline V gene data show CDR1 as SGHAT and CDR2 as FQNNGV. J lost 3 bases, V lost 5 bases, and 8 bases had no gene match. The CDR3 sequence is 15 residues long.

This clonotype was counted a single time. The chain has TRBV28 and TRBJ2-7, with TRBD1 matching 8 bases. The V and J ends lost 6 bases and 0 bases, in that order; junction bases with no gene match: 7. Germline CDR1 and CDR2: MDHEN and SYDVKM. The CDR3 spans 15 residues. CDR3 in amino acids: CASSLDRAHSYEQYF. The DNA of the CDR3 is TGTGCCAGCAGCTTGGACAGGGCCCACTCCTACGAGCAGTACTTC.

Comment on this clonotype: The missing conserved phenylalanine or tryptophan at the end of this CDR3 makes a read error likely. V and J are TRBV12-3 or TRBV12-4 and TRBJ1-2; D not resolved. Trimming stripped 5 bases from V and 0 bases from J, with 13 bases between. This CDR3 region has 15 residues. DNA of the CDR3: TGTGCCAGCAGTGCCTGGGCGGGGACTAACTATGGCTACACCCTC. It is translated as CASSAWAGTNYGYTL.